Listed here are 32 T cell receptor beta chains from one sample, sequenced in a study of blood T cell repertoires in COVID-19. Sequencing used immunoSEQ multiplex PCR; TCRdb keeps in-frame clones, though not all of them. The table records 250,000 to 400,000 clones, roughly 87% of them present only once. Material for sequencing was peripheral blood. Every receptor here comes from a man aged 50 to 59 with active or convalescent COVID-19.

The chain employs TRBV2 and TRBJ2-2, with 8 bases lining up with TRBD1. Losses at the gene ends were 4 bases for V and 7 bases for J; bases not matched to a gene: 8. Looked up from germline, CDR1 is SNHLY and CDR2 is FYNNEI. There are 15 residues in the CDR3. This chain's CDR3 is CASSARQGTIGELFF. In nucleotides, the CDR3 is TGTGCCAGCAGTGCCCGACAGGGGACGATCGGGGAGCTGTTTTTT.

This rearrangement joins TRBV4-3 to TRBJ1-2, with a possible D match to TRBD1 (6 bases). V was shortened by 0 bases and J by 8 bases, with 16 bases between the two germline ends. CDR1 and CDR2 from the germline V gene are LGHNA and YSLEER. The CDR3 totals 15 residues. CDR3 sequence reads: CASSQETGLAGGYTF. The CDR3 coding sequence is TGCGCCAGCAGCCAAGAAACAGGGTTGGCAGGAGGCTACACCTTC.

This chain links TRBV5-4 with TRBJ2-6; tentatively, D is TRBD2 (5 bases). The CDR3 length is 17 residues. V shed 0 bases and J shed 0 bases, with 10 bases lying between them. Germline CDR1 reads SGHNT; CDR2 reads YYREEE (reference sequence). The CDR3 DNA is TGTGCCAGCAGCTTGGGGACGGGGAGCTCTGGGGCCAACGTCCTGACTTTC. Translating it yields CASSLGTGSSGANVLTF.

CDR3 in amino acids: CASSPGLAGGHWETQYF. CDR3 nucleotides: TGTGCCAGCAGCCCGGGACTAGCGGGGGGGCATTGGGAGACCCAGTACTTC. The chain joins TRBV7-2 to TRBJ2-5; 16 bases fit TRBD2. CDR1 and CDR2 (germline): SGHTA, FQGNSA. The CDR3 consists of 17 residues. The V and J ends lost 5 bases and 5 bases, in that order; junction bases with no gene match: 8.

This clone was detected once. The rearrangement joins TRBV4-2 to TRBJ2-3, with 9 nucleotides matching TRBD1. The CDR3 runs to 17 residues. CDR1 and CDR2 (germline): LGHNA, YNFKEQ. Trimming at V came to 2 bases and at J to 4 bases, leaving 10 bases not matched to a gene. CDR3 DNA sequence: TGTGCCAGCAGCCAACTTCGAAGGACAGGGGAAGCAGATACGCAGTATTTT. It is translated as CASSQLRRTGEADTQYF.

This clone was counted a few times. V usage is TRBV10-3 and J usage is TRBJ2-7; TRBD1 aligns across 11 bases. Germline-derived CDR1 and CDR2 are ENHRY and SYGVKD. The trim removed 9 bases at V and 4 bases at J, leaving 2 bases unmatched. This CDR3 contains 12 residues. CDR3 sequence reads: CAIGQGAYEQYF. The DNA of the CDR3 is TGTGCCATTGGACAGGGGGCTTACGAGCAGTACTTC.

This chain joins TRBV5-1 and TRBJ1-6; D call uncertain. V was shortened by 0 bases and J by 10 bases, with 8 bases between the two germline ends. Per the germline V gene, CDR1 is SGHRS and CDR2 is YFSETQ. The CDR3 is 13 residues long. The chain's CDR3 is CASSLAGVSPLHF. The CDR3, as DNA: TGCGCCAGCAGCTTGGCAGGCGTCTCACCCCTCCACTTT.

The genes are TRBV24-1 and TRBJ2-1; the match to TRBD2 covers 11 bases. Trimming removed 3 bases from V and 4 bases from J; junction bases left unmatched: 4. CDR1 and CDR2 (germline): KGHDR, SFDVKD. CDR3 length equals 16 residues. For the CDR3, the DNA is TGTGCCACCAGTGATCTTAGCGGGGGGGCATACAATGAGCAGTTCTTC. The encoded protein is CATSDLSGGAYNEQFF.

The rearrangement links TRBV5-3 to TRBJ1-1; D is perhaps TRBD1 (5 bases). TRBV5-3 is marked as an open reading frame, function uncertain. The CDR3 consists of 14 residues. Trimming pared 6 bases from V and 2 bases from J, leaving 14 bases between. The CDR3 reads CARTSWGENTEAFF. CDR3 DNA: TGTGCCAGAACCAGTTGGGGGGAAAACACTGAAGCTTTCTTT.

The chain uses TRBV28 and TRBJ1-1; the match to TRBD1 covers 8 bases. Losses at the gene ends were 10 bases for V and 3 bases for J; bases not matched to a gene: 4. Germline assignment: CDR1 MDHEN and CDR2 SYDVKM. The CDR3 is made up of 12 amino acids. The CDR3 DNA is TGTGCCATCAAGACAGGGGACACTGAAGCTTTCTTT. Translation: CAIKTGDTEAFF.

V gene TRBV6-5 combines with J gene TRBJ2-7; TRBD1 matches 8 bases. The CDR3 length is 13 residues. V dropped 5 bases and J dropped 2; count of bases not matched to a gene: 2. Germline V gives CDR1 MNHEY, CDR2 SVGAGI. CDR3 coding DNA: TGTGCCAGCAGTACGACAGGGGCCTACGAGCAGTACTTC. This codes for CASSTTGAYEQYF.

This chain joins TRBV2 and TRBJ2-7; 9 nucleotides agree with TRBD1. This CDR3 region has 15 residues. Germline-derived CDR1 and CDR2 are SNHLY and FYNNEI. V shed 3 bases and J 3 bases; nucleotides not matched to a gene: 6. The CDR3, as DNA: TGTGCCAGCAGTGAGGGTGGACAGGGGATCTACGAGCAGTACTTC. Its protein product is CASSEGGQGIYEQYF.

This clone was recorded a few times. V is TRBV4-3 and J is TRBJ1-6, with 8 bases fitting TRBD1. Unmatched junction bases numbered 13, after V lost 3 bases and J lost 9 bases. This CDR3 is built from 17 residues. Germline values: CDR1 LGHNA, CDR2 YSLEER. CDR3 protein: CASSQDLTGEVGSPLHF. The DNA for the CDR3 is TGCGCCAGCAGCCAGGACTTGACAGGGGAGGTTGGTTCACCCCTCCACTTT.

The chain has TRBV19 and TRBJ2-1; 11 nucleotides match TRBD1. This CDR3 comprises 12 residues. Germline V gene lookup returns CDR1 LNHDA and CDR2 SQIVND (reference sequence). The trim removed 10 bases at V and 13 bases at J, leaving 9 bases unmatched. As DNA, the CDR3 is TGTGCCACCGCACGGGACAGGGGGGAACAGTTCTTC. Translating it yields CATARDRGEQFF.

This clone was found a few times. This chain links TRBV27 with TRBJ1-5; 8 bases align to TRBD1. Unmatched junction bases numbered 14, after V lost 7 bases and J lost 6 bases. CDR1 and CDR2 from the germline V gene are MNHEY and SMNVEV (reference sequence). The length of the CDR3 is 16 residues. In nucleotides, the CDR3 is TGTGCCAGCAAGGTGTCAGGGGGCTTTGGAAGTCAGCCCCAGCATTTT. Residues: CASKVSGGFGSQPQHF.

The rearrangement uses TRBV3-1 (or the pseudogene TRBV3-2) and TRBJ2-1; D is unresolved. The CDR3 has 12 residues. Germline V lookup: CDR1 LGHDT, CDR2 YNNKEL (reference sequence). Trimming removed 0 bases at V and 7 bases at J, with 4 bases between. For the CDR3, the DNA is TGTGCCAGCAGCCAAGACCTAAATGAGCAGTTCTTC. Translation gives CASSQDLNEQFF.

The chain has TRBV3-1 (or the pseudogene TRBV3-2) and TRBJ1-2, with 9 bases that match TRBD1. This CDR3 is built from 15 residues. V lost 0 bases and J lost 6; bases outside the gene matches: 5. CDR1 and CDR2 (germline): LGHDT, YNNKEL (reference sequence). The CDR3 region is CASSQDPQGADGYTF. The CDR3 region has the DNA TGTGCCAGCAGCCAAGATCCACAGGGGGCGGATGGCTACACCTTC.

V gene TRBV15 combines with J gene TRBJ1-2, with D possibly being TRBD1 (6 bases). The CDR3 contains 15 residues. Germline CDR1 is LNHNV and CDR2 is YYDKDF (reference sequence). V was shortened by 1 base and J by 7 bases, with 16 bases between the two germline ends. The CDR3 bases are TGTGCCACCAGCAGAGGTTTAGCACAGGGCTCTGGCTACACCTTC. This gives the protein CATSRGLAQGSGYTF.

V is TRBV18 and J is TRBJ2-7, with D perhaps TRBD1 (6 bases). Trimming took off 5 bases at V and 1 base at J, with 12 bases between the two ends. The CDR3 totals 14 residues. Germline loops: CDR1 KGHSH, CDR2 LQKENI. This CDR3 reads CASSSRQESYEQYF. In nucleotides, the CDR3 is TGTGCCAGCTCATCACGACAGGAGTCCTACGAGCAGTACTTC.

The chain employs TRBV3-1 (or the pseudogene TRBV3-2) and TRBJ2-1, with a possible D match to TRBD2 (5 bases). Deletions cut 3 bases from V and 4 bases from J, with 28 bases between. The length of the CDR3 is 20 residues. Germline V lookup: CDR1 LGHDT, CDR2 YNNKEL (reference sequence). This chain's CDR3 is CASSQDGRRSRVIDYNEQFF. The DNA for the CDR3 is TGTGCCAGCAGCCAGGATGGGAGAAGGTCCCGGGTTATCGATTACAATGAGCAGTTCTTC.

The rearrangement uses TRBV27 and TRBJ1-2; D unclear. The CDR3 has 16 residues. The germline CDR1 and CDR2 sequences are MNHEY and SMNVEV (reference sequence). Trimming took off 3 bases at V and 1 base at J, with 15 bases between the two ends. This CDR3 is CASSFHSGTSNYGYTF. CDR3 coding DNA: TGTGCCAGCAGTTTTCATTCTGGCACTAGTAACTATGGCTACACCTTC.

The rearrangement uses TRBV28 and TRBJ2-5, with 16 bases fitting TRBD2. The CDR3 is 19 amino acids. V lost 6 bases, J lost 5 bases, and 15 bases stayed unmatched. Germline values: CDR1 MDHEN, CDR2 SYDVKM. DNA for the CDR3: TGTGCCAGCAGCCCTTCACGAGGGACTAGCGGGAGGGCCTTGGAGACCCAGTACTTC. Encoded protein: CASSPSRGTSGRALETQYF.

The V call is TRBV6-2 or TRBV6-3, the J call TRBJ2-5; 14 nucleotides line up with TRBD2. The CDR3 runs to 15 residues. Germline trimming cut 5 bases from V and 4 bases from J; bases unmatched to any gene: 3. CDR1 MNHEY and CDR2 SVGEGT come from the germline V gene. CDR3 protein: CASSQTSGGAETQYF. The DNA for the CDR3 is TGTGCCAGCAGTCAGACTAGCGGGGGGGCAGAGACCCAGTACTTC.

CDR3 residues: CSVEFRGGGGETQYF. CDR3 coding DNA: TGCAGCGTTGAATTCCGCGGGGGCGGGGGAGAGACCCAGTACTTC. The rearrangement links TRBV29-1 to TRBJ2-5, with D perhaps matching TRBD2 (7 bases). Germline V gene lookup returns CDR1 SQVTM and CDR2 ANQGSEA. V was clipped by 2 bases and J by 4 bases, with 17 bases between them. This CDR3 has 15 residues.

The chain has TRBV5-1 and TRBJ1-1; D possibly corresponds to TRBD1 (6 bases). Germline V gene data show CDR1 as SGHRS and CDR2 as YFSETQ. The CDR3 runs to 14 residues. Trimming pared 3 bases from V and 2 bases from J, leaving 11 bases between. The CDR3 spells CASSWKDSNTEAFF. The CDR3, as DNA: TGCGCCAGCAGCTGGAAGGACAGTAACACTGAAGCTTTCTTT.

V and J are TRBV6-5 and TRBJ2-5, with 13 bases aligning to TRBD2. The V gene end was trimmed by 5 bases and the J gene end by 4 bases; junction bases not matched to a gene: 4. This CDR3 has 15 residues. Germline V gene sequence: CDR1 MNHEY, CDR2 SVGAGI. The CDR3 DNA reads TGTGCCAGCAGTCCCCGGACTAGCGGGGGAGAGACCCAGTACTTC. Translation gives CASSPRTSGGETQYF.

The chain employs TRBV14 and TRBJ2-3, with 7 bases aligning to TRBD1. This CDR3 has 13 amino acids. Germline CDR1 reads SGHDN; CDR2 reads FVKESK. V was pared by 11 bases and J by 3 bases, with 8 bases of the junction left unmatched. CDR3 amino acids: CASNRGATDTQYF. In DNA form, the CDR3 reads TGTGCCTCAAACAGGGGAGCTACAGATACGCAGTATTTT.

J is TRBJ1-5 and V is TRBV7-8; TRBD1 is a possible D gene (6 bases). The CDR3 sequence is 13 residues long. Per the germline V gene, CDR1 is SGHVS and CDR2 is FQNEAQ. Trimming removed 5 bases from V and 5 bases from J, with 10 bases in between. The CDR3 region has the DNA TGTGCCAGCAGCGACGGACAGTATCAGCCCCAGCATTTT. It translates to CASSDGQYQPQHF.

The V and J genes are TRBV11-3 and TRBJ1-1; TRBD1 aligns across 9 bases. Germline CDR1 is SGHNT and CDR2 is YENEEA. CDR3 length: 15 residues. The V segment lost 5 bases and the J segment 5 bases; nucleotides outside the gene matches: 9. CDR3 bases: TGTGCCAGCAGCACCACAGGGGGCGGGCGAACTGAAGCTTTCTTT. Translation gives CASSTTGGGRTEAFF.

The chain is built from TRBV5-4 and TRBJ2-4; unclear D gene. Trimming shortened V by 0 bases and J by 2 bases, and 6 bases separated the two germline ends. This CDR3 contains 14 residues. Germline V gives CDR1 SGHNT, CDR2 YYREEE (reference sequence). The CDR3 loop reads CASSLVGSKNIQYF. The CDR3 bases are TGTGCCAGCAGCTTGGTCGGGTCCAAAAACATTCAGTACTTC.

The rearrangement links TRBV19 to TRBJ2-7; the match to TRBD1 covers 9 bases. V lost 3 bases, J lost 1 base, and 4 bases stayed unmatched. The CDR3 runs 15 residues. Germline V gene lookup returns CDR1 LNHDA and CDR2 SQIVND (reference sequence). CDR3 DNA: TGTGCCAGTAGTATTCGGGACAGGGAGTCCTACGAGCAGTACTTC. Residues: CASSIRDRESYEQYF.

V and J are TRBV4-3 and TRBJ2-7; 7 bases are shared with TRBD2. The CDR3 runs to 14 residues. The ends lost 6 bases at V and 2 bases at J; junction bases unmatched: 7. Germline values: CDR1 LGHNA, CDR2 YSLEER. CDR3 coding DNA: TGCGCCAGCAGGTTTTTGGCGGGGGCCTACGAGCAGTACTTC. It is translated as CASRFLAGAYEQYF.